This is a list of T cell receptor beta chains from one sample in a study of blood T cell repertoires in COVID-19. Data came from immunoSEQ multiplex PCR; TCRdb stores just in-frame clones and leaves some out. The sample has 400,000 to 450,000 clones; approximately 88% are singletons. The specimen sequenced was peripheral blood. These receptors came from a woman aged 45-59 years with COVID-19, enrolled during active disease. Each CDR3 is given with its conserved first and last residue. A D gene is named only where the DNA matches it firmly. Only some rows state a clone size, as once, few, many or a class for expanded clones.

V: TRBV7-9; J: TRBJ1-2; D: TRBD1; size: .; DNA: TGTGCCAGCAGCCGGGGACAGGGCCCTCTCTATGGCTACACCTTC; CDR3: CASSRGQGPLYGYTF
V: TRBV10-3; J: TRBJ2-1; D: .; size: .; DNA: TGTGCCATCAGTGAGGTCCCATACAATGAGCAGTTCTTC; CDR3: CAISEVPYNEQFF
V: TRBV30; J: TRBJ1-2; D: .; size: once; DNA: TGTGCCTGGAGTGTAGGGGACATAACGAGCTATGGCTACACCTTC; CDR3: CAWSVGDITSYGYTF
V: TRBV19; J: TRBJ1-1; D: .; size: .; DNA: TGTGCCAGTGGCCCGGCGCGGGCGAGCACTGAAGCTTTCTTT; CDR3: CASGPARASTEAFF
V: TRBV2; J: TRBJ2-7; D: .; size: .; DNA: TGTGCCAGCAGCCGGGACTTAAGCTCCTACGAGCAGTACTTC; CDR3: CASSRDLSSYEQYF
V: TRBV7-2; J: TRBJ2-5; D: .; size: .; DNA: TGTGCCAGCACCTCCGGCCGGGGAGAGACCCAGTACTTC; CDR3: CASTSGRGETQYF
V: TRBV14; J: TRBJ1-6; D: .; size: .; DNA: TGTGCCAGCAGCCCTCGAATATCCACTCTCTCCTATAATTCACCCCTCCACTTT; CDR3: CASSPRISTLSYNSPLHF
V: TRBV14; J: TRBJ2-1; D: TRBD2; size: .; DNA: TGTGCCAGCAGCTCTGCGTCAGCGGGGGGCCTTAATGAGCAGTTCTTC; CDR3: CASSSASAGGLNEQFF
V: TRBV5-1; J: TRBJ1-1; D: .; size: .; DNA: TGCGCCAGCAGCACCGGGGAGGGGGCTGAAGCTTTCTTT; CDR3: CASSTGEGAEAFF
V: TRBV6-6; J: TRBJ1-2; D: .; size: .; DNA: TGTGCCAGCAGAGCCGGGATACCTACACGAGATGGCTACACCTTC; CDR3: CASRAGIPTRDGYTF
V: TRBV5-1; J: TRBJ1-2; D: TRBD1; size: .; DNA: TGCGCCAGCAGCCAAAGGGACAGGGGGTATCGCTATGGCTACACCTTC; CDR3: CASSQRDRGYRYGYTF
V: TRBV30; J: TRBJ1-2; D: TRBD1; size: .; DNA: TGTGCCTGGAGTGACGGGACAGGGGGCGGTCATGGCTACACCTTC; CDR3: CAWSDGTGGGHGYTF
V: TRBV2; J: TRBJ1-1; D: TRBD1; size: .; DNA: TGTGCCAGCAGCCCCGACAGGGGGAACACTGAAGCTTTCTTT; CDR3: CASSPDRGNTEAFF
V: TRBV2; J: TRBJ1-2; D: .; size: .; DNA: TGTGCCAGCAGTGTACGACAGGTGAGCTATGGCTACACCTTC; CDR3: CASSVRQVSYGYTF
V: TRBV25-1; J: TRBJ2-7; D: .; size: .; DNA: TGTGCCAGCAGTGACCAGGACGAGCAGTACTTC; CDR3: CASSDQDEQYF
V: TRBV6-5; J: TRBJ1-2; D: .; size: .; DNA: TGTGCCAGCGCCCCGAACGGGGTACATGGCTACACCTTC; CDR3: CASAPNGVHGYTF
V: TRBV23-1; J: TRBJ1-2; D: TRBD1; size: .; DNA: TGCGCCAGCAGTCCAGGGGGGCAAAATGGCTACACCTTC; CDR3: CASSPGGQNGYTF
V: TRBV12-3/TRBV12-4; J: TRBJ1-1; D: .; size: .; DNA: TGTGCCAGCAGTTGGAGTCCGAACACTGAAGCTTTCTTT; CDR3: CASSWSPNTEAFF
V: TRBV5-5; J: TRBJ2-7; D: TRBD1; size: .; DNA: TGTGCCAGCAGCTTAGATCCGGGACAGCCGTCCTACGAGCAGTACTTC; CDR3: CASSLDPGQPSYEQYF
V: TRBV12-3/TRBV12-4; J: TRBJ1-1; D: .; size: .; DNA: TGTGCCAGCAGTTTTGCGGGAGCAGAAGCTTTCTTT; CDR3: CASSFAGAEAFF
V: TRBV10-3; J: TRBJ2-7; D: .; size: .; DNA: TGTGCCATCAGTGAGGAGGATTACGAGCAGTACTTC; CDR3: CAISEEDYEQYF
V: TRBV29-1; J: TRBJ2-3; D: .; size: .; DNA: TGCAGCGTTGACCTAGCCGGTTTCACAGATACGCAGTATTTT; CDR3: CSVDLAGFTDTQYF
V: TRBV12-3/TRBV12-4; J: TRBJ2-1; D: .; size: once; DNA: TGTGCCAGCAGTTTAGGCGGCGAGCAGTTCTTC; CDR3: CASSLGGEQFF
V: TRBV3-1/TRBV3-2; J: TRBJ1-1; D: TRBD1; size: .; DNA: TGTGCCAGCAGCCAAGGGGCCAGGGGGACTGAAGCTTTCTTT; CDR3: CASSQGARGTEAFF
V: TRBV2; J: TRBJ1-5; D: TRBD1; size: .; DNA: TGTGCCAGCACCAAGGGTTTATCACAGGGGATTAGCAATCAGCCCCAGCATTTT; CDR3: CASTKGLSQGISNQPQHF
V: TRBV3-1/TRBV3-2; J: TRBJ2-3; D: TRBD2; size: .; DNA: TGTGCCAGCAGCCCTAGCGGGGGGACAGATACGCAGTATTTT; CDR3: CASSPSGGTDTQYF
V: TRBV24-1; J: TRBJ1-2; D: TRBD1; size: .; DNA: TGTGCCACCAGCCGACAGGGGAACTATGGCTACACCTTC; CDR3: CATSRQGNYGYTF
V: TRBV6-5; J: TRBJ1-2; D: .; size: .; DNA: TGTGCCAGCAGTTACGGGGGACTCAATGGCTACACCTTC; CDR3: CASSYGGLNGYTF
V: TRBV6-6; J: TRBJ1-5; D: TRBD1; size: .; DNA: TGTGCCAGCAGTTTCAGGGGGCAGTTGCCCCAGCATTTT; CDR3: CASSFRGQLPQHF
V: TRBV29-1; J: TRBJ1-2; D: .; size: .; DNA: TGCAGCGTTGAAGACGTGCTACGAGGGCCTGGCTACACCTTC; CDR3: CSVEDVLRGPGYTF
V: TRBV19; J: TRBJ1-2; D: .; size: once; DNA: TGTGCCAGTATAGGAGGCGGGTTTAACTATGGCTACACCTTC; CDR3: CASIGGGFNYGYTF
V: TRBV7-9; J: TRBJ1-1; D: .; size: few; DNA: TGTGCCAGCAGGTATGGAGGGACTGAAGCTTTCTTT; CDR3: CASRYGGTEAFF
V: TRBV6-1; J: TRBJ2-2; D: TRBD1; size: .; DNA: TGTGCCAGCAGTGCTACAGGGGGCGCCGGCACCGGGGAGCTGTTTTTT; CDR3: CASSATGGAGTGELFF
V: TRBV6-5; J: TRBJ2-2; D: TRBD1; size: .; DNA: TGTGCCAGCAATAAGGACAGGGGCACCGGGGAGCTGTTTTTT; CDR3: CASNKDRGTGELFF
V: TRBV27; J: TRBJ2-1; D: .; size: .; DNA: TGTGCCAGCAGAGGAGTAAACTCCTACAATGAGCAGTTCTTC; CDR3: CASRGVNSYNEQFF
V: TRBV6-1; J: TRBJ1-3; D: .; size: .; DNA: TGTGCCAGCAGTGAAGCGGCGGGGCCTGGAAACACCATATATTTT; CDR3: CASSEAAGPGNTIYF
V: TRBV18; J: TRBJ1-1; D: .; size: .; DNA: TGTGCCAGCTCGGAGATACAGGGTAGCACTGAAGCTTTCTTT; CDR3: CASSEIQGSTEAFF